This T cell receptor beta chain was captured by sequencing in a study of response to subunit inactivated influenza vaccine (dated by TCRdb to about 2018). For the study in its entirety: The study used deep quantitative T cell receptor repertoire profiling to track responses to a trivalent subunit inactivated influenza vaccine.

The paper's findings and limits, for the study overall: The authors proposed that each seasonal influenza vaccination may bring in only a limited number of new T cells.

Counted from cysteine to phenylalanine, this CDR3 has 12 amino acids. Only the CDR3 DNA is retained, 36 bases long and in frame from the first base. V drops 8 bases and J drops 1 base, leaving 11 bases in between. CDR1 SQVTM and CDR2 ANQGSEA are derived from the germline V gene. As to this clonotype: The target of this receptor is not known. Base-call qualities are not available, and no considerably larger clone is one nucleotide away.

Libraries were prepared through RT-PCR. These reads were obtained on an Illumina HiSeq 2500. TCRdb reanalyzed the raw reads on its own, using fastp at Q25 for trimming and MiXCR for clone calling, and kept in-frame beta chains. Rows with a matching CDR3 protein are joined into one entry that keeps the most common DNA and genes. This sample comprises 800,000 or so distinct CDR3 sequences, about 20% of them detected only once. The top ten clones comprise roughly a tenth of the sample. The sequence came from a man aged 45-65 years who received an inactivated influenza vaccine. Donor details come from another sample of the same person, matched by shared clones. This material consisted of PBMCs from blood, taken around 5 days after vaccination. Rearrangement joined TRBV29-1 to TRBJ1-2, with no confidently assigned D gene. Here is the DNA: TGCAGCTCGAAAGGGAGTAACTATGGCTACACCTTC. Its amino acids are CSSKGSNYGYTF.